This T cell receptor (beta chain) was captured in a study of T-cell reconstitution after alpha-beta-depleted transplantation in children. It was with unique molecular identifiers that the TCRbeta library was prepared. From the PCR reads, TCRdb called clonotypes with MiXCR, one entry per CDR3 protein. The sample includes about 900,000 distinct CDR3 sequences, roughly 29% of them seen just once. Trimming left V 5 bases short and J 7 bases short, with 18 bases between. Germline V gene data show CDR1 as LGHNA and CDR2 as YNFKEQ. The CDR3 spans 15 residues. The chain couples TRBV4-2 to TRBJ1-5, with D perhaps TRBD1 (5 bases). The material was PBMCs, mostly from graft donor cells, obtained 360 days after TCRalphabeta/CD19-depleted stem cell transplant. This receptor was taken from a boy under three years old who had a stem cell transplant for SCID, so the T cells may come from the graft donor. CDR3: CASSDGGGVKQPQHF. The CDR3 DNA is TGTGCCAGCAGCGACGGGGGGGGTGTGAAACAGCCCCAGCATTTT.